These 25 T cell receptor beta chains were sequenced from one sample in a study of blood T cell repertoires in COVID-19. The assay was immunoSEQ multiplex PCR, and TCRdb's table has in-frame clones only and misses some. Of some 150,000 clones in the sample, roughly 87% are singletons; the top ten hold less than 5%. The sample consisted of peripheral blood. Receptors were obtained from a woman in her sixties or seventies who had recovered from COVID-19.

This sequence joins TRBV6-5 and TRBJ1-1; D not certain. With 6 bases removed from V and 1 base from J, the gap between germline ends came to 6 bases. This CDR3 region has 12 residues. Germline V gives CDR1 MNHEY, CDR2 SVGAGI. This CDR3 is CASSGWNTEAFF. The DNA of the CDR3 is TGTGCCAGCAGCGGGTGGAACACTGAAGCTTTCTTT.

This rearrangement joins TRBV6-5 to TRBJ1-3; 7 bases are a match to TRBD1. Germline V gene data show CDR1 as MNHEY and CDR2 as SVGAGI. With 2 bases clipped from V and 0 bases from J, the junction kept 1 base outside the gene matches. The CDR3 loop spans 15 amino acids. CDR3 sequence: CASSYRGLSGNTIYF. For the CDR3, the DNA is TGTGCCAGCAGTTACAGGGGGCTCTCTGGAAACACCATATATTTT.

This clone was seen a few times. V gene TRBV11-2 combines with J gene TRBJ1-5; no clear D. The CDR3 has 14 amino acids. Per germline, CDR1 SGHAT and CDR2 FQNNGV. Trimming shortened V by 2 bases and J by 3 bases, and 8 bases separated the two germline ends. The CDR3 here is CASSLSSDNQPQHF. The CDR3 nucleotides are TGTGCCAGCAGCTTATCGTCAGACAATCAGCCCCAGCATTTT.

This chain joins TRBV4-1 and TRBJ1-6; 9 bases are shared with TRBD1. CDR3 length: 18 amino acids. V gave up 0 bases and J gave up 7 bases; unmatched junction bases: 10. Germline V gene lookup returns CDR1 MGHRA and CDR2 YSYEKL. CDR3 bases: TGCGCCAGCAGCCAAGATGCTGGCTTCGGGACAGGGAATTCACCCCTCCACTTT. This codes for CASSQDAGFGTGNSPLHF.

V and J are TRBV10-3 and TRBJ2-7, with D perhaps TRBD1 (5 bases). The CDR3 loop spans 13 amino acids. Germline assignment: CDR1 ENHRY and CDR2 SYGVKD. The ends were cut back, 9 bases at V and 2 bases at J, with 14 bases in the middle. The CDR3 nucleotides are TGTGCCATTGGGATGACAGAAACCTACGAGCAGTACTTC. Protein: CAIGMTETYEQYF.

The chain uses TRBV5-8 and TRBJ1-5; D remains unclear. Trimming shortened V by 2 bases and J by 4 bases, and 7 bases separated the two germline ends. The CDR3 is 13 residues long. CDR1 and CDR2 from the germline V gene are SGHTS and YDEGEE. The CDR3 here is CASSFGGNQPQHF. The DNA of the CDR3 is TGTGCCAGCAGCTTTGGCGGGAATCAGCCCCAGCATTTT.

This sequence joins TRBV7-8 and TRBJ1-2, with 7 bases fitting TRBD1. V was pared by 5 bases and J by 4 bases, with 10 bases of the junction left unmatched. The CDR3 spans 15 residues. Germline V gene data show CDR1 as SGHVS and CDR2 as FQNEAQ. CDR3 DNA: TGTGCCAGCAGCCTCGGGACAGCCAGGAGCTATGGCTACACCTTC. This encodes CASSLGTARSYGYTF.

The rearrangement links TRBV28 to TRBJ1-1; D is perhaps TRBD1 (5 bases). With 6 bases removed from V and 1 base from J, the gap between germline ends came to 9 bases. The CDR3 totals 13 residues. Looked up from germline, CDR1 is MDHEN and CDR2 is SYDVKM. The CDR3 sequence: CASSQGRNTEAFF. The DNA of the CDR3 is TGTGCCAGCAGCCAGGGTCGGAACACTGAAGCTTTCTTT.

V and J are TRBV4-3 and TRBJ2-2, with TRBD2 matching 10 bases. Germline V gives CDR1 LGHNA, CDR2 YSLEER. CDR3 length: 19 residues. With 0 bases clipped from V and 1 base from J, the junction kept 8 bases outside the gene matches. In DNA form, the CDR3 reads TGCGCCAGCAGCCAAGATTCACTAGCGGGGCCCCAGAACACCGGGGAGCTGTTTTTT. Its protein product is CASSQDSLAGPQNTGELFF.

The rearrangement uses TRBV9 and TRBJ1-2; tentative D call: TRBD1 (6 bases). The V gene lost 5 bases and the J gene lost 5 bases, with 28 bases spanning the gap. CDR3 size: 18 residues. Germline V gene sequence: CDR1 SGDLS, CDR2 YYNGEE. CDR3 coding DNA: TGTGCCAGCAGACCCCAAAGGGGGGGGCAAAAAGGAAGATATGGCTACACCTTC. Translated: CASRPQRGGQKGRYGYTF.

The chain has TRBV4-2 and TRBJ2-1; 8 nucleotides line up with TRBD2. From germline, CDR1 is LGHNA and CDR2 YNFKEQ. The CDR3 runs 16 residues. J was trimmed by 2 bases and V by 0 bases; bases with no gene match: 3. The CDR3 here is CASSQETGGPYNEQFF. The CDR3 coding sequence is TGTGCCAGCAGCCAAGAGACGGGGGGGCCCTACAATGAGCAGTTCTTC.

The V call is TRBV28, the J call TRBJ1-5, with 9 bases matching TRBD1. Germline V gene data show CDR1 as MDHEN and CDR2 as SYDVKM. The junction had 5 bases not matched to a gene; V was cut back by 6 bases and J by 5 bases. This CDR3 has 14 amino acids. The CDR3 spells CASSPDRGDQPQHF. For the CDR3, the DNA is TGTGCCAGCAGCCCGGACAGGGGAGATCAGCCCCAGCATTTT.

The J gene is TRBJ2-3, the V gene TRBV3-1 (or the pseudogene TRBV3-2); D may be TRBD2 (5 bases). Germline CDR1 reads LGHDT; CDR2 reads YNNKEL (reference sequence). The CDR3 has 14 amino acids. Trimming left V 1 base short and J 3 bases short, with 8 bases between. For the CDR3, the DNA is TGTGCCAGCAGCCAAGTGAGGGAGACAGATACGCAGTATTTT. Translating gives CASSQVRETDTQYF.

The chain couples TRBV7-9 to TRBJ2-7, with TRBD2 identical over 13 bases. The CDR3 totals 16 residues. The V segment lost 5 bases and the J segment 3 bases; nucleotides outside the gene matches: 7. Germline values: CDR1 SEHNR, CDR2 FQNEAQ (reference sequence). CDR3 bases: TGTGCCAGCAGCCAGACTAGCGGGGGGATCTACTACGAGCAGTACTTC. This sequence encodes CASSQTSGGIYYEQYF.

This CDR3 is CASSSVDTQYF. The CDR3 coding sequence is TGTGCCAGCAGTTCTGTAGATACGCAGTATTTT. The genes are TRBV27 and TRBJ2-3; D remains ambiguous. Trimming took off 4 bases at V and 5 bases at J, with 4 bases between the two ends. The germline V gene encodes CDR1 MNHEY and CDR2 SMNVEV (reference sequence). This CDR3 has 11 amino acids.

The chain joins TRBV4-1 to TRBJ2-7, with D unclear. The CDR3 loop spans 15 amino acids. Germline V gives CDR1 MGHRA, CDR2 YSYEKL. Trimming cost V 3 bases and J 2 bases, with 14 bases left between them. The CDR3 DNA sequence: TGCGCCAGCAGCCAGACCGGGTCGTTAACCTACGAGCAGTACTTC. Its translation is CASSQTGSLTYEQYF.

V is TRBV9 and J is TRBJ1-1; possible D gene TRBD1, 6 bases. V lost 3 bases and J lost 0, with 12 bases in between. The CDR3 has 15 amino acids. Germline V CDR1 and CDR2: SGDLS, YYNGEE. The CDR3 region is CASSGHREMNTEAFF. DNA for the CDR3: TGTGCCAGCAGCGGGCACAGGGAAATGAACACTGAAGCTTTCTTT.

V and J are TRBV6-5 and TRBJ2-7; 9 bases are shared with TRBD1. Germline V gene sequence: CDR1 MNHEY, CDR2 SVGAGI. V was pared by 2 bases and J by 3 bases, with 5 bases of the junction left unmatched. The CDR3 contains 15 residues. The CDR3 DNA reads TGTGCCAGCAGTTACCCGATGGGACAGGGCTACGAGCAGTACTTC. Translated: CASSYPMGQGYEQYF.

The chain employs TRBV28 and TRBJ1-1; a possible D gene is TRBD1 (5 bases). V was clipped by 3 bases and J by 1 base, with 12 bases between them. The CDR3 loop spans 15 amino acids. Germline V gene sequence: CDR1 MDHEN, CDR2 SYDVKM. CDR3 amino acids: CASSLRGRSNTEAFF. CDR3 bases: TGTGCCAGCAGTTTGCGGGGCAGGTCGAACACTGAAGCTTTCTTT.

The chain links TRBV4-2 to TRBJ1-3; TRBD1 is a possible D gene (5 bases). Looked up from germline, CDR1 is LGHNA and CDR2 is YNFKEQ. Trimming cost V 1 base and J 4 bases, with 17 bases left between them. The CDR3 contains 17 residues. The CDR3 DNA reads as TGTGCCAGCAGCCAAGCCGGGGGGTCAAGGACGGGAAACACCATATATTTT. Translated, it gives CASSQAGGSRTGNTIYF.

V gene TRBV11-3 combines with J gene TRBJ1-1; D possibly corresponds to TRBD1 (5 bases). The V gene's germline CDR1 is SGHNT and CDR2 YENEEA. The CDR3 runs 15 residues. Trimming pared 0 bases from V and 1 base from J, leaving 9 bases between. CDR3 DNA: TGTGCCAGCAGCTTAGATCACGGGGGGAACACTGAAGCTTTCTTT. The encoded protein is CASSLDHGGNTEAFF.

This clone occurred once. The CDR3 DNA is TGTGCCAGCAGTGCGAGACAGGGTAGGACGGCTTTCTTT. The encoded protein is CASSARQGRTAFF. The chain couples TRBV2 to TRBJ1-1; 7 bases align to TRBD1. V was clipped by 4 bases and J by 11 bases; unmatched bases: 10. Germline V CDR1 and CDR2: SNHLY, FYNNEI. The CDR3 loop spans 13 amino acids. Complete variable domain (other parts from reference TRBV2 and TRBJ1-1): EPEVTQTPSHQVTQMGQEVILRCVPISNHLYFYWYRQILGQKVEFLVSFYNNEISEKSEIFDDQFSVERPDGSNFTLKIRSTKLEDSAMYFCASSARQGRTAFFGQGTRLTVV.

The sample holds a few counts of this clone. J is TRBJ1-1 and V is TRBV19; weak D call: TRBD1 (5 bases). The CDR3 totals 12 residues. The ends were cut back, 9 bases at V and 2 bases at J, with 10 bases in the middle. Germline assignment: CDR1 LNHDA and CDR2 SQIVND (reference sequence). The CDR3 coding sequence is TGTGCCAGCCTGGACACCAACACTGAAGCTTTCTTT. Translating gives CASLDTNTEAFF.

The chain links TRBV6-5 to TRBJ1-1; a possible D gene is TRBD1 (5 bases). Trimming shortened V by 0 bases and J by 4 bases, and 12 bases separated the two germline ends. The CDR3 covers 15 residues. Germline V CDR1 and CDR2: MNHEY, SVGAGI. For the CDR3, the DNA is TGTGCCAGCAGTTACTCTCGGGGGATGGTCACTGAAGCTTTCTTT. Encoded protein: CASSYSRGMVTEAFF.

V gene TRBV10-3 combines with J gene TRBJ2-3; maybe TRBD1 (8 bases). The CDR3 consists of 16 residues. CDR1 ENHRY and CDR2 SYGVKD come from the germline V gene. Trimming stripped 10 bases from V and 0 bases from J, with 20 bases between. CDR3 protein: CATGGQGAYSTDTQYF. The CDR3, as DNA: TGTGCCACCGGGGGGCAGGGGGCTTATAGCACAGATACGCAGTATTTT.